The clone carrying this TCR beta chain was seen at least ten times. Antigen: not known. These data belong to a study of blood T cells in healthy people across ages. CDR3 size: 15 residues. The germline gives CDR1 SEHNR, CDR2 FQNEAQ (reference sequence). The V gene end was trimmed by 3 bases and the J gene end by 4 bases; junction bases not matched to a gene: 8. A sample-barcoded 5' primer and a J-beta primer mix were used in a second PCR of roughly 7 to 12 cycles. One entry per CDR3 protein, called by TCRdb with MiXCR from the 5' RACE reads. The table lists 1.5 million to 2 million distinct CDR3 sequences, roughly 28% of them singletons. General study findings and limits: Per million T cells, the diversity of TCR beta decreased roughly linearly as age advanced. The study could not conclusively compare naive and antigen-experienced cells, given its unsorted PBMCs.

The specimen was blood. The chain uses TRBV7-9 and TRBJ2-7, with TRBD2 identical over 8 bases. This sequence originates from a woman aged 25 to 39 in good health. CDR3 in amino acids: CASSFGGGISYEQYF. The CDR3, as DNA: TGTGCCAGCAGCTTCGGCGGGGGGATTAGTTACGAGCAGTACTTC.